The clone carrying this T cell receptor beta chain was seen only a few times. Its specificity is not known. Trimming removed 4 bases from V and 0 bases from J; junction bases left unmatched: 4. CDR3 length: 17 amino acids. Germline values: CDR1 SNHLY, CDR2 FYNNEI. After 5'RACE with constant-segment primers, TCR alpha and TCR beta cDNA libraries carrying sample barcodes and UMIs were obtained. TCRdb called the 5' RACE reads again in MiXCR, with one record for every CDR3 protein. The sample has 75,000 to 90,000 distinct CDR3 sequences, approximately 15% seen once; the top ten hold 30% to 35%. These data are taken from a study of T-cell memory formation after mild COVID-19. Overall study findings and caveats: Researchers found some responding clones in pre-infection memory, a sign that cross-reactive memory joined. Later expanders leaned CD4+, whereas day 15 to 85 contracting clones were balanced CD4/CD8. The authors left the SARS-CoV-2 specificity of second-wave clones peaking on day 37 unconfirmed.

V gene TRBV2 combines with J gene TRBJ2-2, with TRBD2 matching 11 bases. The clonotype originates from an adult woman who had mild COVID-19 (a few samples of this study predate the infection). Cell type and time point are not known. The sequencing input was PBMCs or a T cell subset sorted from them (not recorded which). The CDR3 sequence is CASSGSSGRPNTGELFF. The CDR3 nucleotides are TGTGCCAGCAGTGGTTCTAGCGGGAGGCCGAACACCGGGGAGCTGTTTTTT.